Listed below are T cell receptor beta chains from one sample, sequenced in a study of T-cell memory formation after mild COVID-19. TCRdb independently ran MiXCR on the 5' RACE reads; one entry per CDR3 protein. The table lists roughly 200,000 distinct CDR3 sequences, under 20% of them singletons. The source material was PBMCs or a T cell subset sorted from them (not recorded which). The receptor source for this set is an adult woman who had mild COVID-19 (a few samples of this study predate the infection). Cell type and time point are not known. CDR3s include the opening cysteine and the closing phenylalanine or tryptophan. The order of the fields is clone size, J gene, V gene, D gene, CDR3 protein, CDR3 DNA. A D gene is named only where the DNA matches it firmly. The size entry is marked missing in some rows and otherwise reads once, few, many or a size class.

clone_size: NA; j_call: TRBJ1-2; v_call: TRBV24-1; d_call: NA; cdr3_aa: CATSDFGVDYGYTF; cdr3_nt: TGTGCCACCAGTGATTTCGGGGTGGACTATGGCTACACCTTC
clone_size: few; j_call: TRBJ2-4; v_call: TRBV4-3; d_call: NA; cdr3_aa: CASSQEIFPAKNIQYF; cdr3_nt: TGCGCCAGCAGCCAAGAGATCTTCCCAGCCAAAAACATTCAGTACTTC
clone_size: NA; j_call: TRBJ2-5; v_call: TRBV4-3; d_call: TRBD2; cdr3_aa: CASSQDPSGSGGTQYF; cdr3_nt: TGCGCCAGCAGCCAAGATCCCAGCGGGAGCGGGGGGACCCAGTACTTC
clone_size: NA; j_call: TRBJ2-7; v_call: TRBV12-3/TRBV12-4; d_call: NA; cdr3_aa: CASRVDSSYEQYF; cdr3_nt: TGTGCCAGCAGGGTGGACAGTTCCTACGAGCAGTACTTC
clone_size: few; j_call: TRBJ2-5; v_call: TRBV10-3; d_call: NA; cdr3_aa: CANSAGPRETQYF; cdr3_nt: TGTGCCAACTCCGCGGGGCCCAGGGAGACCCAGTACTTC
clone_size: NA; j_call: TRBJ2-7; v_call: TRBV28; d_call: TRBD1; cdr3_aa: CASRDRAYEQYF; cdr3_nt: TGTGCCAGCCGGGACAGGGCCTACGAGCAGTACTTC
clone_size: few; j_call: TRBJ2-7; v_call: TRBV29-1; d_call: TRBD1; cdr3_aa: CSASPPLNPGQLYEQYF; cdr3_nt: TGCAGCGCCTCCCCCCCGCTTAACCCGGGACAGCTCTACGAGCAGTACTTC
clone_size: NA; j_call: TRBJ2-5; v_call: TRBV10-3; d_call: TRBD1; cdr3_aa: CAISVGQGQETQYF; cdr3_nt: TGTGCCATCAGTGTGGGACAGGGGCAAGAGACCCAGTACTTC
clone_size: few; j_call: TRBJ2-1; v_call: TRBV15; d_call: NA; cdr3_aa: CATSPRGRTLAYNEQFF; cdr3_nt: TGTGCCACCAGCCCCCGCGGGCGGACCCTCGCCTACAATGAGCAGTTCTTC
clone_size: NA; j_call: TRBJ2-3; v_call: TRBV29-1; d_call: NA; cdr3_aa: CSVEGLATSTDTQYF; cdr3_nt: TGCAGCGTTGAAGGTCTAGCGACTAGCACAGATACGCAGTATTTT
clone_size: few; j_call: TRBJ2-7; v_call: TRBV28; d_call: TRBD1; cdr3_aa: CASSPHDRVTYEQYF; cdr3_nt: TGTGCCAGCAGTCCCCACGACAGGGTTACCTACGAGCAGTACTTC
clone_size: NA; j_call: TRBJ1-2; v_call: TRBV7-2; d_call: NA; cdr3_aa: CASSLSSLKDYGYTF; cdr3_nt: TGTGCCAGCAGCTTAAGCAGTCTGAAGGACTATGGCTACACCTTC
clone_size: few; j_call: TRBJ1-2; v_call: TRBV9; d_call: NA; cdr3_aa: CASSVVDYGYTF; cdr3_nt: TGTGCCAGCAGCGTAGTGGACTATGGCTACACCTTC
clone_size: NA; j_call: TRBJ2-7; v_call: TRBV20-1; d_call: NA; cdr3_aa: CSARGPVVGSYEQYF; cdr3_nt: TGCAGTGCTAGAGGCCCAGTGGTGGGGTCTTACGAGCAGTACTTC
clone_size: few; j_call: TRBJ2-3; v_call: TRBV24-1; d_call: TRBD2; cdr3_aa: CATGTSGRITDTQYF; cdr3_nt: TGTGCCACCGGGACTAGCGGGAGGATCACAGATACGCAGTATTTT
clone_size: few; j_call: TRBJ2-2; v_call: TRBV3-1; d_call: TRBD2; cdr3_aa: CASSQGHGGITGELFF; cdr3_nt: TGTGCCAGCAGCCAAGGACACGGGGGGATCACCGGGGAGCTGTTTTTT
clone_size: many; j_call: TRBJ2-2; v_call: TRBV7-6; d_call: NA; cdr3_aa: CASSFRVTGELFF; cdr3_nt: TGTGCCAGCAGCTTTCGGGTCACCGGGGAGCTGTTTTTT
clone_size: once; j_call: TRBJ2-1; v_call: TRBV5-1; d_call: NA; cdr3_aa: CASSRGGSEQFF; cdr3_nt: TGCGCCAGCAGTCGAGGGGGATCTGAGCAGTTCTTC
clone_size: many; j_call: TRBJ2-5; v_call: TRBV5-1; d_call: NA; cdr3_aa: CASVADNQETQYF; cdr3_nt: TGCGCCAGCGTCGCGGACAACCAAGAGACCCAGTACTTC
clone_size: few; j_call: TRBJ1-5; v_call: TRBV24-1; d_call: NA; cdr3_aa: CATSDPGSNQPQHF; cdr3_nt: TGTGCCACCAGTGATCCCGGGAGCAATCAGCCCCAGCATTTT
clone_size: NA; j_call: TRBJ2-3; v_call: TRBV20-1; d_call: TRBD2; cdr3_aa: CSVQRGFHTDTQYF; cdr3_nt: TGCAGTGTCCAGCGGGGGTTCCACACAGATACGCAGTATTTT
clone_size: few; j_call: TRBJ1-5; v_call: TRBV5-1; d_call: NA; cdr3_aa: CASSLGAYSNQPQHF; cdr3_nt: TGCGCCAGCAGCTTGGGTGCTTATAGCAATCAGCCCCAGCATTTT
clone_size: many; j_call: TRBJ2-4; v_call: TRBV7-2; d_call: TRBD1; cdr3_aa: CASRSPGTGENIQYF; cdr3_nt: TGTGCCAGCAGATCCCCCGGGACAGGGGAAAACATTCAGTACTTC
clone_size: NA; j_call: TRBJ1-2; v_call: TRBV5-5; d_call: TRBD1; cdr3_aa: CASSLGTGIKYGYTF; cdr3_nt: TGTGCCAGCAGCTTGGGGACAGGGATAAAATATGGCTACACCTTC
clone_size: NA; j_call: TRBJ2-7; v_call: TRBV14; d_call: TRBD2; cdr3_aa: CASSQEATSGYEQYF; cdr3_nt: TGTGCCAGCAGCCAAGAGGCGACTAGCGGGTACGAGCAGTACTTC
clone_size: few; j_call: TRBJ2-2; v_call: TRBV5-1; d_call: NA; cdr3_aa: CASTVVKTNTGELFF; cdr3_nt: TGCGCCAGCACCGTAGTAAAAACGAACACCGGGGAGCTGTTTTTT
clone_size: many; j_call: TRBJ2-5; v_call: TRBV12-3/TRBV12-4; d_call: NA; cdr3_aa: CASSLQETQYF; cdr3_nt: TGTGCCAGCAGTTTACAAGAGACCCAGTACTTC
clone_size: few; j_call: TRBJ2-7; v_call: TRBV7-9; d_call: TRBD2; cdr3_aa: CASSDLWREGPSYEQYF; cdr3_nt: TGTGCCAGCAGCGACCTTTGGCGGGAGGGACCCTCCTACGAGCAGTACTTC
clone_size: few; j_call: TRBJ2-3; v_call: TRBV18; d_call: NA; cdr3_aa: CASSPGPSGDTQYF; cdr3_nt: TGTGCCAGCTCACCAGGGCCCTCGGGGGATACGCAGTATTTT
clone_size: few; j_call: TRBJ2-1; v_call: TRBV11-2; d_call: NA; cdr3_aa: CASMGRAGKNEQFF; cdr3_nt: TGTGCCAGCATGGGAAGGGCCGGGAAAAATGAGCAGTTCTTC
clone_size: NA; j_call: TRBJ2-7; v_call: TRBV7-9; d_call: NA; cdr3_aa: CASSSGGHSYEQYF; cdr3_nt: TGTGCCAGCAGCTCCGGGGGGCACTCCTACGAGCAGTACTTC
clone_size: NA; j_call: TRBJ2-3; v_call: TRBV6-2/TRBV6-3; d_call: NA; cdr3_aa: CASSYSPGGTDTQYF; cdr3_nt: TGTGCCAGCAGTTACTCCCCGGGGGGCACAGATACGCAGTATTTT